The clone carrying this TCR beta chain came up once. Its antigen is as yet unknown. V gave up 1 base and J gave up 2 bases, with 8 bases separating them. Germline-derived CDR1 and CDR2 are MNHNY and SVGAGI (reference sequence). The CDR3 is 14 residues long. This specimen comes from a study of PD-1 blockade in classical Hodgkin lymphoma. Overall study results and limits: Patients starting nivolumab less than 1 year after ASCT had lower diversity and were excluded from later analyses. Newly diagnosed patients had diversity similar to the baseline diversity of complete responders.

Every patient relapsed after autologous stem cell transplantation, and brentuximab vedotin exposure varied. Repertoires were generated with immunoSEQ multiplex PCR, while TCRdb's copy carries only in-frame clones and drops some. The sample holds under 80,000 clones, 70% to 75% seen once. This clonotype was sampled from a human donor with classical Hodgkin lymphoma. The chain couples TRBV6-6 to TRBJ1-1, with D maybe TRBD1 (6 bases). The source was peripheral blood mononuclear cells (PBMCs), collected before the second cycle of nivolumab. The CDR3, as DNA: TGTGCCAGCAGTTACTTGGGGGGCAACACTGAAGCTTTCTTT. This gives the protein CASSYLGGNTEAFF.